This TCR beta chain was identified in a study of T cells in Graves' hyperthyroidism and ophthalmopathy (dated by TCRdb to between 2018 and 2021). Turning to the overall study: Peripheral blood was sampled at the time of initial diagnosis, prior to any treatment. To identify TCR V-J signatures that set the groups apart, the researchers used a discovery cohort of 100 patients, made up of about 44 with Graves' ophthalmopathy and 57 with stable Graves' hyperthyroidism. Prospective prediction of ophthalmopathy was tested in an independent validation cohort consisting of under 20 hyperthyroidism patients and approximately 16 patients who later progressed to ophthalmopathy. The approximately 97 discovery patients were randomly divided into training and test sets at a 7:3 ratio. The study also compared thyroid tissue and blood T-cell repertoires from about 6 Graves' hyperthyroidism patients. After sampling, hyperthyroidism patients received methimazole starting at 30 mg daily, and ophthalmopathy patients received high-dose intravenous methylprednisolone. TCR Vbeta CDR3 sequencing of 120 to 150 peripheral blood samples (43 ophthalmopathy, 75 to 85 hyperthyroidism and approximately 17 progressor patients) is reported in the paper.

The germline V gene (reference sequence) yields DFQATT for CDR1 and SNEGSKA for CDR2. Relative to germline, V is 0 bases shorter and J is 4 bases shorter, with 15 bases between their ends. The CDR3 has 15 amino acids, counting the end cysteine and phenylalanine. Only CDR3 DNA is held: 45 bases, read in frame from base 1. Comment on this clonotype: This clone's antigen is unknown. Base qualities are not provided; no much larger clone lies one nucleotide away.

The TCR beta CDR3 regions were amplified from the RNA transcripts. For the first round of RT-PCR on the TCR CDR3, the HTBI primer set was used together with the Qiagen OneStep RT-PCR kit. Libraries were constructed in a second round of multiplex PCR, after which size selection and purification were performed. Paired-end sequencing of the libraries was performed with 100 bp reads on an Illumina HiSeq2000. The paper's data handling went like this. SOAPnuke was used to process the raw data, with reads discarded if the reads contained adapters or uncalled bases, had a mean Phred below 15, or lacked an exact constant-primer or identifier match. High-quality paired reads were merged using COPE v1.2.5, and each unique nucleotide sequence was defined as a clonotype. Clonotypes were aligned to IMGT TRBV, TRBD and TRBJ reference segments using MiTCR v1.1. The analysis was restricted to V-J combinations with a frequency above 0.0001, which together covered just over 98% of the repertoires. A TCS score was defined as the ratio between F50 (clonal expansion) and ExV (chaos), using BLOSUM62-based TCRdist between CDR3 peptides within each V-J. Welch's t-statistics and random forest reduced roughly 500 V-J features to 10 to 15, which were used in a naive Bayes classifier (R e1071). TCRdb ran its own pipeline on the public reads, namely fastp trimming at Q25 and MiXCR clone calling, and kept in-frame beta chains. Rows matching on CDR3 protein sequence are summarized as one entry with the most common DNA and genes. Clone size and V and J calls follow TCRdb, not the original study. The sample table shows more than 500,000 distinct CDR3 sequences, and 15% to 20% are seen once. The ten largest make up over 3.5% of the sample.

What the study reported, not specific to this receptor: In validation, the model predicted progression to ophthalmopathy a median of roughly 6.2 months before onset, with roughly 71% sensitivity and roughly 73% specificity. Blood samples also contained most of the expanded thyroid clonotypes (frequency above 0.001), which suggests that blood repertoires may reflect thyroid immune responses. No statistical method was used to set the sample size in advance, and investigators knew the group allocation. In cross-validation, a model built on a 13 V-J signature told ophthalmopathy apart from stable hyperthyroidism with less than 90% sensitivity and about 81% specificity, and in testing the same model reached 80%/75%.

Stable Graves' hyperthyroidism was defined as the absence of progression to ophthalmopathy over 18 months of follow-up. Hyperthyroidism patients were newly diagnosed, with disease duration under 2 months, and aged 18 to 65 years. Any patient with an uncontrolled infection, another autoimmune disease, pregnancy or lactation was excluded. Diagnoses relied on clinical symptoms, serum thyroxine and TRAb, thyroid ultrasound and orbital computed tomography. PBMCs were separated from roughly 9.6 ml of fresh peripheral blood using Ficoll-Paque density gradient centrifugation. Total RNA was extracted using Trizol reagent, and RNA quality was assessed on an Agilent 2100 Bioanalyzer.

The origin of this receptor is a woman between 25 and 40 years old with Graves' hyperthyroidism. The sequence links TRBV20-1 to TRBJ1-1, with the D gene too uncertain to name. Sequenced sample: blood. The DNA sequence is TGCAGTGCTAGAGAGGGGTTCACGGATGGCACTGAAGCTTTCTTT. Its protein reads: CSAREGFTDGTEAFF.